Sequencing of this T cell receptor (beta chain) was carried out in a study of cytomegalovirus exposure and HLA in healthy donors. The overall study: Among several hundred genotyped donors, about 85% fell in the Caucasian-associated ancestry cluster.

PCR used 60 Vbeta primers and 13 Jbeta primers. Profiling relied on immunoSEQ multiplex PCR, and the TCRdb table lists in-frame clones only, not all of them. The sample has some 150,000 clones; 65% to 90% are singletons. The source is a woman aged 25 to 45 in good health and CMV-seronegative. Sequenced material: PBMCs.

The CDR3 loop is CASSRYRDTEAFF. The CDR3 bases are TGTGCCAGCAGCCGATACAGGGACACTGAAGCTTTCTTT. V is TRBV14 and J is TRBJ1-1; D may be TRBD1 (6 bases). The length of the CDR3 is 13 residues. Germline V gives CDR1 SGHDN, CDR2 FVKESK. Trimming took 4 bases from V and 3 from J, leaving 9 bases between them. The whole variable domain, remainder taken from reference TRBV14 and TRBJ1-1, is EAGVTQFPSHSVIEKGQTVTLRCDPISGHDNLYWYRRVMGKEIKFLLHFVKESKQDESGMPNNRFLAERTGGTYSTLKVQPAELEDSGVYFCASSRYRDTEAFFGQGTRLTVV.